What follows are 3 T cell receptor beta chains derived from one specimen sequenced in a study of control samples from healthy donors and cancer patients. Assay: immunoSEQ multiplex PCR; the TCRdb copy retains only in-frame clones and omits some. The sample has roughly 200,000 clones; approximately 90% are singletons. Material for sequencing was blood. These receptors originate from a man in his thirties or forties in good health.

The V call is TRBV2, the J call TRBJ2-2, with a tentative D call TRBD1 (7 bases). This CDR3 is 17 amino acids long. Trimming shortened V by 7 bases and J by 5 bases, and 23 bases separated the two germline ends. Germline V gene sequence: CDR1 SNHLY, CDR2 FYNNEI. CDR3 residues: CASKRSGGGAGTGELFF. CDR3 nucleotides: TGTGCCAGCAAGAGAAGCGGAGGGGGCGCGGGTACCGGGGAGCTGTTTTTT.

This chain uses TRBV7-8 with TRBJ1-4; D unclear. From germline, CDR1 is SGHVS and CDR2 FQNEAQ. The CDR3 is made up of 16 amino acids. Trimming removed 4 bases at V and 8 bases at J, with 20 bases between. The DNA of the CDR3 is TGTGCCAGCAGCTCGAGGACGGGCCATAGAGGGGAAAAACTGTTTTTT. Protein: CASSSRTGHRGEKLFF.

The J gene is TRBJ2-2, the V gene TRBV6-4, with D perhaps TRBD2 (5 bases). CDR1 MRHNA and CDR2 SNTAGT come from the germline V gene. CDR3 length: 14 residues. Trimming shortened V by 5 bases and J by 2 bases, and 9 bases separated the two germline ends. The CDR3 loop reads CASSLGGNTGELFF. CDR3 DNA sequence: TGTGCCAGCAGTCTAGGAGGCAACACCGGGGAGCTGTTTTTT.